This note documents a single T cell receptor beta chain sequence. The data were taken from a study of blood T cell repertoires in COVID-19. The overall study: Samples came from the United States, Italy and Spain, spanning acute and convalescent COVID-19. T cells, B-cell-depleted T cells, or PBMCs provided the cDNA or gDNA that served as material.

Profiled with immunoSEQ multiplex PCR; TCRdb holds only in-frame clones, not every one. The sample holds 130,000 to 150,000 clones, roughly 84% seen once. Germline V gene data show CDR1 as SNHLY and CDR2 as FYNNEI. V was trimmed by 8 bases and J by 7 bases, leaving 21 bases between them. This CDR3 region has 15 residues. The chain carries TRBV2 and TRBJ1-5; tentative D call: TRBD1 (6 bases). The sample comprised peripheral blood. This receptor was identified in a human donor in a cohort sampled during active COVID-19. CDR3 nucleotide sequence: TGTGCCAGCTCCCCATCCGGGGGGGCAGAGCAGCCCCAGCATTTT. Its protein product is CASSPSGGAEQPQHF.